This T cell receptor (beta chain) came from a study of regulatory T cells in long-lasting Graves disease. There are many counts of this clonotype. Antigen unknown. Study-wide points: Persistent disease was characterized by preferential usage of TRBV28, TRBJ1-2 and TRBJ2-5. Persistent Graves' patients showed reduced TCR diversity versus newly diagnosed patients.

Investigators prepared the TCR beta libraries by applying iRepertoire HTBI primers and Arm-PCR of CDR3 regions. TCRdb redid the calling of the multiplex PCR reads with MiXCR, one entry per CDR3 protein. The table shows around 500,000 distinct CDR3 sequences, with roughly 16% occurring only once. The time point is: newly diagnosed GD, antithyroid drugs for less than 3 months. PBMC RNA was the source of the TCR library. Germline V gene lookup returns CDR1 LNHNV and CDR2 YYDKDF (reference sequence). This CDR3 has 13 residues. V was cut by 2 bases and J by 7 bases, with 11 bases left in between. In addition, the sample was reused for a study of T cells in Graves' hyperthyroidism and ophthalmopathy. That publication notes: For Graves' hyperthyroidism to be stable, ophthalmopathy could not progress within 18 months. Researchers ran a first-round RT-PCR on the TCR CDR3 using the HTBI primer set.

The TCR originated in a woman aged 40-60 years with Graves disease. The specimen was peripheral blood mononuclear cells (PBMCs), collected at new diagnosis, from a patient treated with antithyroid drugs. This chain connects TRBV15 to TRBJ1-2; possibly TRBD1 for D (5 bases). CDR3 amino acids: CATSRSRGSGYTF. The CDR3, as DNA: TGTGCCACCAGCAGATCGAGGGGATCTGGCTACACCTTC.